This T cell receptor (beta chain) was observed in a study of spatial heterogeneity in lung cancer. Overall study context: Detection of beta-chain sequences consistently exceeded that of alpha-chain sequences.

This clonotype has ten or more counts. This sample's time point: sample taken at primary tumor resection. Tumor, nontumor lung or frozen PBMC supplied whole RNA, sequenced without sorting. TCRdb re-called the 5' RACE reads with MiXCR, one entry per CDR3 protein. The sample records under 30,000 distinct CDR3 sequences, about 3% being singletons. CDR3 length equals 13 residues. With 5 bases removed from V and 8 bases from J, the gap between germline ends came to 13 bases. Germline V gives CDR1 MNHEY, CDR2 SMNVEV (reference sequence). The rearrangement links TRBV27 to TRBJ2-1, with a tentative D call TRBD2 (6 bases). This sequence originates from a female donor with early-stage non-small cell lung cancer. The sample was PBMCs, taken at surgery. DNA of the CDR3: TGTGCCAGCAGTAGTAGCGGTACACATGAGCAGTTCTTC. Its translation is CASSSSGTHEQFF.